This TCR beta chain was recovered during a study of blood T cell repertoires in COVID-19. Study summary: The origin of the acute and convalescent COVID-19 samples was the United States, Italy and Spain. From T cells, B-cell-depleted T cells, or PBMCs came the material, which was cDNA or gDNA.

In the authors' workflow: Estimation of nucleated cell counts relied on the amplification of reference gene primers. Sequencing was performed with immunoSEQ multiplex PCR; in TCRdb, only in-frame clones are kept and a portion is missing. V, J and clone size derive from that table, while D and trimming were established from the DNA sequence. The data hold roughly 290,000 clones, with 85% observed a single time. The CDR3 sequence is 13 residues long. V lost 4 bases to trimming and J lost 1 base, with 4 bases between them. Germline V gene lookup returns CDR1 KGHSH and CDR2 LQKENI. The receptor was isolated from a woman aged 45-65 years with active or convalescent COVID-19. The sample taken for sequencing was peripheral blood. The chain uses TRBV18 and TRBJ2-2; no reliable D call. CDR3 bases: TGTGCCAGCTCACAACAGAACACCGGGGAGCTGTTTTTT. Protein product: CASSQQNTGELFF.